The 6 T cell receptor beta chains listed next were all sequenced from one sample in a study of blood T cells in healthy people across ages. Combining a sample-barcoded 5' primer with a J-beta primer mix, a second PCR ran for 7 to 11 cycles. TCRdb fed the 5' RACE reads into MiXCR, producing one record per CDR3 protein. Of around 1,500,000 distinct CDR3 sequences in the sample, over 25% are singletons; the top ten hold about 7.7%. Sequenced: blood. Every receptor here comes from a young woman in good health.

For this clonotype: Since a much larger clone is just one base distant, this may be a read error. The rearrangement links TRBV12-5 to TRBJ2-1, with a tentative D call TRBD2 (6 bases). Germline CDR1 is LGHNT and CDR2 is FRNRAP. Trimming shortened V by 7 bases and J by 6 bases, and 16 bases separated the two germline ends. The CDR3 is 14 amino acids. The CDR3 region is CASATGLGTNEQFF. CDR3 nucleotide sequence: TGTGCTAGTGCCACGGGACTGGGGACCAATGAGCAGTTCTTC.

The sample holds a few counts of this clonotype. V is TRBV4-3 and J is TRBJ1-4; D is unresolved. The CDR3 spans 13 residues. CDR1 is LGHNA, CDR2 YSLEER, per germline. Trimming removed 0 bases at V and 7 bases at J, with 6 bases between. DNA for the CDR3: TGCGCCAGCAGCCAAGAGAGCTCTGAAAAACTGTTTTTT. Its translation: CASSQESSEKLFF.

The J gene is TRBJ1-1, the V gene TRBV3-1, with a possible D match to TRBD1 (5 bases). This CDR3 comprises 18 residues. V lost 4 bases, J lost 4 bases, and 25 bases lay in between. CDR1 is LGHDT and CDR2 is YNNKEL in the germline V gene (reference sequence). DNA for the CDR3: TGTGCCAGCAGCCCGCCCAGGGCGGGGGGACCCCCTGGCACTGAAGCTTTCTTT. Its translation: CASSPPRAGGPPGTEAFF.

This clonotype was counted a single time. The V and J genes are TRBV12-3 or TRBV12-4 and TRBJ1-4; D is unclear. The CDR3 length is 15 residues. Trimming removed 6 bases at V and 8 bases at J, with 19 bases between. The chain's CDR3 is CASSTIRTSDEKLFF. The CDR3 region has the DNA TGTGCCAGCAGCACAATTCGGACCTCCGACGAAAAACTGTTTTTT.

Details on this clonotype: One end of the junction fails to match germline, which may point to a read error. The rearrangement links TRBV29-1 to TRBJ2-2, with 9 nucleotides matching TRBD1. Germline CDR1 and CDR2: SQVTM and ANQGSEA. The CDR3 loop spans 13 amino acids. The CDR3, as DNA: TGCAGCGACCGGGACAGGGACACCGGTGAGCTGTTTTTT. Translation: CSDRDRDTGELFF.

This clonotype was seen ten or more times. The chain links TRBV10-3 to TRBJ2-6; D is undetermined. The V gene's germline CDR1 is ENHRY and CDR2 SYGVKD. The CDR3 sequence is 18 residues long. V lost 2 bases and J 0 bases, leaving 14 bases between the germline ends. CDR3 nucleotides: TGTGCCATCAGTGAGACAGACCCCTCGCTCTCTGGGGCCAACGTCCTGACTTTC. This encodes CAISETDPSLSGANVLTF.